Following are 13 T cell receptor beta chains from one sample sequenced in a study of graft-versus-host responses after intestinal transplantation. Profiled with immunoSEQ multiplex PCR; TCRdb holds only in-frame clones, not every one. Counted here are about 120,000 clones, around 93% occurring once; the ten biggest clones make up around 0.12%. These receptors have no known antigen. Material: unstimulated CD4+ T cells sorted from spleen or lymph node cells, obtained before intestinal transplant. The receptors here all came from a human donor who received an intestinal transplant.

The gene calls are TRBV7-2 and TRBJ2-2; TRBD2 aligns across 7 bases. CDR1 is SGHTA and CDR2 is FQGNSA in the germline V gene. CDR3 size: 16 residues. The trim removed 5 bases at V and 7 bases at J, leaving 13 bases unmatched. The CDR3 protein is CASSLFGGRSYGELFF. CDR3 coding DNA: TGTGCCAGCAGCCTTTTTGGCGGGAGAAGTTACGGGGAGCTGTTTTTT.

The rearrangement uses TRBV19 and TRBJ1-4, with unresolved D. Trimming stripped 3 bases from V and 5 bases from J, with 7 bases between. CDR1 is LNHDA and CDR2 is SQIVND in the germline V gene (reference sequence). This CDR3 spans 13 amino acids. CDR3 in amino acids: CASSITVNEKLFF. The CDR3 DNA reads TGTGCCAGTAGTATTACGGTCAATGAAAAACTGTTTTTT.

V is TRBV10-3 and J is TRBJ2-5; 10 nucleotides line up with TRBD2. The CDR3 loop spans 14 amino acids. V lost 5 bases to trimming and J lost 5 bases; unmatched junction nucleotides: 5. From germline, CDR1 is ENHRY and CDR2 SYGVKD. The CDR3 coding sequence is TGTGCCATCAGTCAGCGGGAGGGCGGGGAGACCCAGTACTTC. This codes for CAISQREGGETQYF.

This chain uses TRBV7-9 with TRBJ1-5; a weak D match, TRBD1 (5 bases). CDR1 and CDR2 (germline): SEHNR, FQNEAQ (reference sequence). This CDR3 has 16 amino acids. Trimming pared 1 base from V and 2 bases from J, leaving 12 bases between. CDR3 region: CASSLGTSRGNQPQHF. The CDR3 DNA reads TGTGCCAGCAGCTTAGGGACAAGTCGCGGCAATCAGCCCCAGCATTTT. Full variable domain (missing parts from reference TRBV7-9 and TRBJ1-5): DTGVSQNPRHKITKRGQNVTFRCDPISEHNRLYWYRQTLGQGPEFLTYFQNEAQLEKSRLLSDRFSAERPKGSFSTLEIQRTEQGDSAMYLCASSLGTSRGNQPQHFGDGTRLSIL.

The chain recombines TRBV14 with TRBJ1-2; no clear D. Looked up from germline, CDR1 is SGHDN and CDR2 is FVKESK. V was pared by 1 base and J by 1 base, with 13 bases between. The CDR3 length is 16 residues. CDR3 in amino acids: CASSQARALVNYGYTF. The CDR3 DNA reads TGTGCCAGCAGCCAAGCCCGGGCCCTCGTTAACTATGGCTACACCTTC.

CDR3 coding DNA: TGTGCCAGCAGTTTCATACGGGAGAGGAATGAGCAGTTCTTC. Translating gives CASSFIRERNEQFF. The chain couples TRBV28 to TRBJ2-1; maybe TRBD2 (6 bases). The length of the CDR3 is 14 residues. Germline CDR1 MDHEN, CDR2 SYDVKM. V lost 3 bases, J lost 7 bases, and 13 bases lay in between.

The chain is built from TRBV19 and TRBJ2-1; D ambiguous. The CDR3 contains 15 residues. Germline CDR1 and CDR2: LNHDA and SQIVND (reference sequence). V shed 7 bases and J shed 3 bases, with 16 bases lying between them. CDR3 nucleotide sequence: TGTGCCAGTACCATCGATCCTAGAGGCTACAATGAGCAGTTCTTC. Its protein is CASTIDPRGYNEQFF. The full variable domain, its missing parts supplied by reference TRBV19 and TRBJ2-1, is DGGITQSPKYLFRKEGQNVTLSCEQNLNHDAMYWYRQDPGQGLRLIYYSQIVNDFQKGDIAEGYSVSREKKESFPLTVTSAQKNPTAFYLCASTIDPRGYNEQFFGPGTRLTVL.

This chain joins TRBV28 and TRBJ2-1; TRBD1 aligns across 9 bases. Germline-derived CDR1 and CDR2 are MDHEN and SYDVKM. With V trimmed by 6 bases and J by 6 bases, 12 bases remained unmatched. This CDR3 region has 16 residues. The CDR3 reads CASSPTMGQGGNEQFF. CDR3 in DNA: TGTGCCAGCAGCCCTACCATGGGACAGGGAGGCAATGAGCAGTTCTTC.

The chain carries TRBV5-1 and TRBJ2-1, with TRBD1 identical over 9 bases. Trimming took 2 bases from V and 8 from J; bases not matched to a gene: 11. Germline V gene sequence: CDR1 SGHRS, CDR2 YFSETQ. The CDR3 runs 16 residues. In nucleotides, the CDR3 is TGCGCCAGCAGCTTTTCCAAATCACAGGGGGCCGATGAGCAGTTCTTC. Its translation is CASSFSKSQGADEQFF. Using reference TRBV5-1 and TRBJ2-1 for the parts outside the CDR3, the full variable domain is KAGVTQTPRYLIKTRGQQVTLSCSPISGHRSVSWYQQTPGQGLQFLFEYFSETQRNKGNFPGRFSGRQFSNSRSEMNVSTLELGDSALYLCASSFSKSQGADEQFFGPGTRLTVL.

The rearrangement uses TRBV6-1 and TRBJ1-1, with D possibly TRBD1 on 6 matching bases. Germline CDR1 MNHNS, CDR2 SASEGT. CDR3 length: 14 amino acids. V lost 3 bases to trimming and J lost 4 bases, with 12 bases between them. The CDR3 DNA reads TGTGCCAGCAGTGATGTGGGGGCTGGCACTGAAGCTTTCTTT. It specifies CASSDVGAGTEAFF.

This clone was seen a few times. V gene TRBV6-5 combines with J gene TRBJ1-1, with D perhaps matching TRBD1 (6 bases). CDR3 length: 15 amino acids. In germline, CDR1 is MNHEY, CDR2 SVGAGI. The V gene lost 2 bases and the J gene lost 0 bases, with 10 bases spanning the gap. CDR3 coding DNA: TGTGCCAGCAGTTACACAGGGAGCATGAACACTGAAGCTTTCTTT. Its translation is CASSYTGSMNTEAFF.

This clone appeared a few times. The chain carries TRBV27 and TRBJ1-1; D uncertain. This CDR3 contains 13 residues. The V end lost 6 bases, the J end lost 0 bases, and 8 bases lay between the germline ends. Germline-derived CDR1 and CDR2 are MNHEY and SMNVEV (reference sequence). The CDR3 sequence: CASSTSLNTEAFF. In DNA, the CDR3 is TGTGCCAGCAGCACCTCTCTGAACACTGAAGCTTTCTTT.

This chain uses TRBV18 with TRBJ1-2, with a tentative D call TRBD1 (5 bases). The germline gives CDR1 KGHSH, CDR2 LQKENI. This CDR3 spans 13 amino acids. Trimming took off 4 bases at V and 6 bases at J, with 12 bases between the two ends. CDR3 region: CASSLGPADGYTF. CDR3 bases: TGTGCCAGCTCACTGGGACCTGCGGATGGCTACACCTTC.